These 2 T cell receptor beta chains were all obtained from the same sample, sequenced in a study of early T cells in non-severe SARS-CoV-2 infection. MiXCR was run by TCRdb on the 5' RACE reads, yielding one entry per CDR3 protein. The data show 35,000 or so distinct CDR3 sequences, over 4.5% seen once. Sequenced input: whole blood. Every receptor here comes from an adult who was a healthcare worker with PCR-confirmed SARS-CoV-2 infection or an uninfected control (not recorded which).

This clonotype was seen repeatedly, ten times or more. The genes are TRBV28 and TRBJ1-6; D perhaps matches TRBD1 (6 bases). Germline values: CDR1 MDHEN, CDR2 SYDVKM. CDR3 length: 14 amino acids. V shed 4 bases and J shed 7 bases, with 11 bases lying between them. CDR3 amino acids: CASSWTVGNSPLHF. The CDR3 DNA reads TGTGCCAGCAGTTGGACAGTAGGAAATTCACCCCTCCACTTT. Using reference TRBV28 and TRBJ1-6 for the parts outside the CDR3, the full variable domain is DVKVTQSSRYLVKRTGEKVFLECVQDMDHENMFWYRQDPGLGLRLIYFSYDVKMKEKGDIPEGYSVSREKKERFSLILESASTNQTSMYLCASSWTVGNSPLHFGNGTRLTVT.

This clonotype was detected only a few times. The V call is TRBV6-1, the J call TRBJ1-4; TRBD1 might be the D (6 bases). Looked up from germline, CDR1 is MNHNS and CDR2 is SASEGT. The CDR3 loop spans 15 amino acids. Trimming removed 0 bases at V and 8 bases at J, with 13 bases between. CDR3 in amino acids: CASSEAMGAGEKLFF. DNA of the CDR3: TGTGCCAGCAGTGAAGCCATGGGGGCAGGGGAAAAACTGTTTTTT.